Here is one TCR beta chain with its context. This clonotype was recorded at least ten times. It has no known antigen specificity. Per-nucleotide qualities are absent, and no much larger clonotype sits a single base away. This sample was included in a study of spatial heterogeneity in lung cancer (dated by TCRdb to between 2018 and 2021). A note on the overall study: Beta-chain transcripts were consistently detected in greater numbers than alpha-chain transcripts, which likely reflected higher beta-chain transcript abundance. In the raw uncorrected reads, each unique combination of TCR and UMI appeared more than ten times on average. TCR alpha and beta repertoires were quantitatively compared across multiple tumor regions, matched nontumor lung and blood in non-small cell lung cancer. Nonsynonymous mutation counts, determined by whole-exome sequencing of tumor tissue, were related to features of the TCR repertoire. Both alpha and beta chains were TCR-sequenced in 220 or so tumor regions, roughly 70 matched nontumor lung samples and 56 PBMC samples obtained at surgery. The study at large found these results: Ubiquitous expanded tumor TCRs were detected in blood more often at tumor resection than at routine follow-up. Additional single-cell paired TCR alpha and beta sequencing was considered necessary to confirm, at a functional level, the hypothesis that regional TCRs recognize regional mutations.

The germline V gene encodes CDR1 SQVTM and CDR2 ANQGSEA. The V end loses 4 bases and the J end loses 8 bases, and a stretch of 8 bases separates them. From the cysteine through the phenylalanine, the CDR3 covers 10 amino acids. The sequence is cut down to CDR3 DNA, 30 bases in frame from base 1. Library preparation was by 5' RACE. The instrument given in TCRdb is NextSeq 500. To allow correction of PCR and sequencing errors, the TCR library protocol tagged every TCR cDNA molecule with a unique molecular identifier. Concerning the study's data processing: Decombinator tools were used for TCR identification, UMI-based error correction and CDR3 extraction. Expanded TCRs were defined as those above a frequency of 2 per 1,000, corresponding to the top 1% of the tumor frequency distribution. Each repertoire was subsampled 100 times to 5,000 TCRs, after which Renyi diversity was computed with the R vegan package. CDR3 similarity networks were built from amino acid triplet string-kernel similarity, connecting CDR3s with pairwise similarity above 0.82. The raw public data were reprocessed by TCRdb itself: fastp quality trimming at Q25, MiXCR clonotype calling, in-frame beta chains only. Rows with one shared CDR3 protein collapse into an entry with the most common genes and DNA. These V and J calls derive from TCRdb rather than the authors' analysis. The sample contains tens of thousands of distinct CDR3 sequences, around 7.5% of them found a single time. The biggest ten clones account for 25% to 30% of the sample.

The time point label for this specimen denotes: sample taken at primary tumor resection. Donors were around 71 patients with early-stage, untreated non-small cell lung cancer from the lung TRACERx cohort. For TCR sequencing, whole RNA was extracted from tumor and nontumor lung tissue, or from cryopreserved PBMC samples, and no cell sorting was done. A patient was chosen for TCR sequencing only when enough RNA was available from at least two tumor regions. The V and J genes are TRBV29-1 and TRBJ1-2; the D gene remains uncertain. This TCR was recovered from a male donor with early-stage non-small cell lung cancer. This sample comprised PBMCs, obtained at surgery. The bases read TGCAGCGTTGGATATGAAGGCTACACCTTC. This sequence encodes CSVGYEGYTF.